This T cell receptor (beta chain) was sequenced during a study of response to subunit inactivated influenza vaccine. Germline V gives CDR1 MGHRA, CDR2 YSYEKL. Trimming took 3 bases from V and 9 from J; bases not matched to a gene: 7. The CDR3 spans 15 residues. This clonotype was found a few times. TCRdb used MiXCR to reprocess the RT-PCR reads, holding one entry per CDR3 protein. The sample carries about 620,000 distinct CDR3 sequences, around 10% recorded once. This sample was also put to use in a study of T cells expressing NK-cell markers. That paper adds: Synthesis of TCR beta cDNA relied on 5'RACE template switching carrying UMIs. Sorted CD3+CD56+NKG2C+, CD3+CD56+NKG2C- and CD3+CD56-NKG2C+ T cells supplied TCR beta repertoires. Seven donors tested HCMV-seropositive and one tested seronegative among the eight sequenced. Dominant NKG2C+ clonotypes accounted for roughly 1.0-7.0% of CD8+ T cells in a handful of donors.

This sequence was found in a man between 50 and 59 years old who received an inactivated influenza vaccine. The source was PBMCs from blood, collected on the day of vaccination. The chain uses TRBV4-1 and TRBJ1-6; 8 positions agree with TRBD1. This CDR3 is CASSHTQGASSPLHF. The CDR3 bases are TGCGCCAGCAGCCATACTCAGGGGGCAAGTTCACCCCTCCACTTT.